Here is one T cell receptor beta chain with its context. This sample stems from a study of blood T cell repertoires in COVID-19. Enrolled through a virtual design, the participants were between roughly 18 and 100 years of age and came from about two dozen US areas. Germline V gives CDR1 SGHTS, CDR2 YDEGEE. The CDR3 sequence is 16 residues long. The ends lost 0 bases at V and 7 bases at J; junction bases unmatched: 7. Methods used by the authors: Estimates of nucleated cell counts were drawn from the amplification of reference gene primers. Assay: immunoSEQ multiplex PCR; the TCRdb copy retains only in-frame clones and omits some. V, J and clone size were drawn from that table, and D and trimming were deduced from the DNA. The sample lists roughly 400,000 clones, approximately 91% occurring once.

The TCR was taken from a woman in her thirties or forties with acute COVID-19. The chain uses TRBV5-8 and TRBJ1-6; 7 bases match TRBD1. The sequenced sample consisted of PBMCs or T cells enriched from blood (not recorded which). The CDR3 DNA reads TGTGCCAGCAGCTTGGCTCGGACAGGCGGCAATTCACCCCTCCACTTT. It encodes CASSLARTGGNSPLHF. The full variable domain, with the rest looked up from reference TRBV5-8 and TRBJ1-6, is EAGVTQSPTHLIKTRGQQATLRCSPISGHTSVYWYQQALGLGLQFLLWYDEGEERNRGNFPPRFSGRQFPNYSSELNVNALELEDSALYLCASSLARTGGNSPLHFGNGTRLTVT.